The T cell receptor (beta chain) described here comes from a study of cytomegalovirus exposure and HLA in healthy donors. PCR primers comprised 60 Vbeta and 13 Jbeta primers. Clones were read by immunoSEQ multiplex PCR, and TCRdb kept only the in-frame ones, dropping some. The table has under 100,000 clones, 65% to 80% seen once. A remark on this clone: Its specificity is unknown.

The V and J ends lost 5 bases and 4 bases, in that order; junction bases with no gene match: 14. The CDR3 is 16 amino acids. CDR1 is SGHNT, CDR2 YYREEE, per germline (reference sequence). General study findings and limits: Later analysis demonstrated an association between a missense DCLRE1C variant and TCR beta V- and J-gene trimming.

The rearrangement links TRBV5-4 to TRBJ2-5, with 7 nucleotides matching TRBD1. The sequenced sample consisted of PBMCs. The source is a man aged 35 to 55 in good health and CMV-seronegative. CDR3 in DNA: TGTGCCAGCAGTTCTGAACAGGGGATGAAAGGAGAGACCCAGTACTTC. Translating gives CASSSEQGMKGETQYF.